These 22 T cell receptor beta chains came from one sample sequenced in a study of cytomegalovirus exposure and HLA in healthy donors. PCR primers comprised 60 Vbeta and 13 Jbeta primers. Produced via immunoSEQ multiplex PCR; TCRdb's table is partial and in-frame only. The sample records around 170,000 clones, roughly 78% being singletons. Sequences were obtained from PBMCs. The receptors stem from a woman in her thirties in good health and CMV-seronegative.

The CDR3 sequence: CSVETGVREQYF. Here the CDR3 DNA reads TGCAGCGTTGAAACAGGAGTTAGAGAGCAGTACTTC. J is TRBJ2-7 and V is TRBV29-1, with D perhaps TRBD1 (5 bases). The CDR3 is made up of 12 amino acids. Per germline, CDR1 SQVTM and CDR2 ANQGSEA. Between the trimmed V and J ends, which lost 2 bases and 7 bases, there was a span of 12 bases.

Of note for this clone: Its ends do not fully match the called genes, so a read error is possible. The rearrangement uses TRBV9 and TRBJ2-1, with no clear D. The germline V gene has CDR1 SGDLS and CDR2 YYNGEE. The CDR3 runs 13 residues. DNA for the CDR3: TGTGCCAGCAGCGTAGGGCAGTCCAATGCGCAGTTCTTC. As protein: CASSVGQSNAQFF.

The chain uses TRBV7-2 and TRBJ1-2; 7 positions agree with TRBD1. V was clipped by 3 bases and J by 4 bases; unmatched bases: 5. Germline V gene data show CDR1 as SGHTA and CDR2 as FQGNSA. The CDR3 loop spans 14 amino acids. The CDR3: CASSLTGYGYGYTF. CDR3 coding DNA: TGTGCCAGCAGCTTGACAGGGTACGGCTATGGCTACACCTTC.

The V call is TRBV7-2, the J call TRBJ1-5; D unclear. Germline V gene data show CDR1 as SGHTA and CDR2 as FQGNSA. This CDR3 is built from 14 residues. Trimming took off 9 bases at V and 0 bases at J, with 12 bases between the two ends. CDR3 DNA sequence: TGTGCCAGTACAGACGACTATAGCAATCAGCCCCAGCATTTT. This encodes CASTDDYSNQPQHF.

J is TRBJ2-1 and V is TRBV6-5; 8 bases fit TRBD1. The germline gives CDR1 MNHEY, CDR2 SVGAGI. With 2 bases clipped from V and 6 bases from J, the junction kept 9 bases outside the gene matches. The CDR3 has 16 amino acids. CDR3 nucleotides: TGTGCCAGCAGTTACACCTACCGGACAGGGAGCAATGAGCAGTTCTTC. Protein product: CASSYTYRTGSNEQFF.

The rearrangement uses TRBV4-1 and TRBJ1-5, with D perhaps matching TRBD1 (6 bases). V was shortened by 5 bases and J by 2 bases, with 25 bases between the two germline ends. CDR1 MGHRA and CDR2 YSYEKL come from the germline V gene. The CDR3 has 19 amino acids. In DNA, the CDR3 is TGCGCCAGCAGCGGACTTTTCACAGGGAAGGGCAAGGGCAATCAGCCCCAGCATTTT. Residues: CASSGLFTGKGKGNQPQHF.

The V and J genes are TRBV19 and TRBJ1-1; tentative D call: TRBD1 (5 bases). V was clipped by 1 base and J by 1 base, with 7 bases between them. Germline-derived CDR1 and CDR2 are LNHDA and SQIVND (reference sequence). The CDR3 runs 14 residues. CDR3 protein: CASSIVGGNTEAFF. The CDR3 nucleotides are TGTGCCAGTAGTATAGTCGGGGGGAACACTGAAGCTTTCTTT.

The J gene is TRBJ2-3, the V gene TRBV7-8; 14 nucleotides agree with TRBD2. The germline gives CDR1 SGHVS, CDR2 FQNEAQ. This CDR3 has 19 residues. With V trimmed by 4 bases and J by 0 bases, 9 bases remained unmatched. CDR3 bases: TGTGCCAGCAGCTCCCCCGGGACTAGCGGGGGACCTAGCACAGATACGCAGTATTTT. Amino acids: CASSSPGTSGGPSTDTQYF.

The rearrangement uses TRBV10-2 and TRBJ1-1; 8 bases line up with TRBD1. CDR3 length: 13 amino acids. Germline CDR1 and CDR2: WSHSY and SAAADI. The V segment lost 6 bases and the J segment 4 bases; nucleotides outside the gene matches: 4. The CDR3 is CASRATGATEAFF. The CDR3 coding sequence is TGCGCCAGCAGGGCGACAGGGGCCACTGAAGCTTTCTTT.

The V and J genes are TRBV6-5 and TRBJ1-1; TRBD1 agrees at 8 bases. There are 13 residues in the CDR3. Germline trimming cut 10 bases from V and 4 bases from J; bases unmatched to any gene: 8. Germline V gene sequence: CDR1 MNHEY, CDR2 SVGAGI. As DNA, the CDR3 is TGTGCCACGCAGGGGGCGCCCCGCACTGAAGCTTTCTTT. This codes for CATQGAPRTEAFF.

The chain uses TRBV6-1 and TRBJ2-7; 9 bases match TRBD2. The ends lost 4 bases at V and 3 bases at J; junction bases unmatched: 7. In germline, CDR1 is MNHNS, CDR2 SASEGT. The CDR3 runs 15 residues. CDR3 sequence (DNA): TGTGCCAGCAGTGGAGAAGCGGGGGGAGGCTACGAGCAGTACTTC. The encoded protein is CASSGEAGGGYEQYF.

The chain employs TRBV7-6 and TRBJ2-7; 11 bases are a match to TRBD2. CDR3 length equals 16 residues. Germline CDR1 reads SGHVS; CDR2 reads FNYEAQ. Unmatched junction bases numbered 5, after V lost 4 bases and J lost 0 bases. CDR3 nucleotides: TGTGCCAGCAGCTCAATAGCGGGGGGGGCCTCCTACGAGCAGTACTTC. This codes for CASSSIAGGASYEQYF.

The CDR3 is CASSVLAGGRETQYF. DNA for the CDR3: TGTGCCAGCAGCGTACTAGCGGGGGGGCGAGAGACCCAGTACTTC. The chain employs TRBV2 and TRBJ2-5; 13 bases fit TRBD2. CDR3 size: 15 residues. Trimming at V came to 6 bases and at J to 4 bases, leaving 5 bases not matched to a gene. Germline V CDR1 and CDR2: SNHLY, FYNNEI.

V usage is TRBV7-6 and J usage is TRBJ1-6; D is uncertain. CDR3 length equals 14 residues. Trimming left V 5 bases short and J 0 bases short, with 5 bases between. Germline V lookup: CDR1 SGHVS, CDR2 FNYEAQ. The CDR3 nucleotides read TGTGCCAGCAGCCCCAGCTCCTATAATTCACCCCTCCACTTT. Protein sequence: CASSPSSYNSPLHF.

This clone came up once. J is TRBJ2-1 and V is TRBV19, with D possibly TRBD2 on 6 matching bases. CDR3 length: 16 residues. Trimming left V 7 bases short and J 2 bases short, with 18 bases between. Germline V gene lookup returns CDR1 LNHDA and CDR2 SQIVND (reference sequence). CDR3 residues: CASTQWAGLTYNEQFF. As DNA, the CDR3 is TGTGCCAGTACCCAATGGGCGGGGCTGACCTACAATGAGCAGTTCTTC.

The chain employs TRBV4-2 and TRBJ2-7, with 9 bases lining up with TRBD1. This CDR3 region has 15 residues. Germline V gene lookup returns CDR1 LGHNA and CDR2 YNFKEQ. Unmatched junction bases numbered 8, after V lost 3 bases and J lost 5 bases. CDR3 bases: TGTGCCAGCAGCCAGGAACACAGGGGGCACCACGAGCAGTACTTC. It yields the protein CASSQEHRGHHEQYF.

The V and J genes are TRBV13 and TRBJ1-2, with TRBD1 matching over 8 bases. The CDR3 covers 15 residues. Germline lookup yields CDR1 PRHDT and CDR2 FYEKMQ (reference sequence). After removal of 0 bases from V and 4 bases from J, the junction contained 4 bases not matched to a gene. The CDR3 nucleotides read TGTGCCAGCAGCTTAGGGACAGGGGCCATCTATGGCTACACCTTC. Its protein product is CASSLGTGAIYGYTF. Looking up the rest from reference TRBV13 and TRBJ1-2 gives the full variable domain: AAGVIQSPRHLIKEKRETATLKCYPIPRHDTVYWYQQGPGQDPQFLISFYEKMQSDKGSIPDRFSAQQFSDYHSELNMSSLELGDSALYFCASSLGTGAIYGYTFGSGTRLTVV.

The rearrangement links TRBV4-2 to TRBJ1-4; 10 bases align to TRBD1. Unmatched junction bases numbered 11, after V lost 1 base and J lost 6 bases. Looked up from germline, CDR1 is LGHNA and CDR2 is YNFKEQ. The CDR3 extends over 18 amino acids. CDR3 residues: CASSQAPGMGTGDEKLFF. The CDR3 coding sequence is TGTGCCAGCAGCCAAGCCCCGGGGATGGGGACAGGGGATGAAAAACTGTTTTTT.

This sequence joins TRBV4-2 and TRBJ2-3, with 11 bases aligning to TRBD2. The CDR3 totals 21 residues. Losses at the gene ends were 3 bases for V and 4 bases for J; bases not matched to a gene: 21. CDR1 LGHNA and CDR2 YNFKEQ come from the germline V gene. The CDR3 protein is CASSHELEPPLAGVLPDTQYF. The CDR3 DNA reads TGTGCCAGCAGCCACGAACTCGAGCCTCCACTAGCGGGGGTTCTCCCAGATACGCAGTATTTT.

The chain couples TRBV5-6 to TRBJ1-2; a weak D match, TRBD1 (5 bases). From germline, CDR1 is SGHDT and CDR2 YYEEEE. CDR3 length: 13 residues. Trimming removed 1 base at V and 4 bases at J, with 8 bases between. For the CDR3, the DNA is TGTGCCAGCAGCTTGCGACAGTTCTATGGCTACACCTTC. This gives the protein CASSLRQFYGYTF.

The chain joins TRBV5-1 to TRBJ1-4, with TRBD1 identical over 10 bases. CDR3 length: 14 amino acids. The junction had 2 bases not matched to a gene; V was cut back by 4 bases and J by 5 bases. CDR1 and CDR2 (germline): SGHRS, YFSETQ. As DNA, the CDR3 is TGCGCCAGCAGCCAGGGACAGGGGAATGAAAAACTGTTTTTT. Protein: CASSQGQGNEKLFF. Based on the CDR3 plus reference TRBV5-1 and TRBJ1-4, the full variable domain is KAGVTQTPRYLIKTRGQQVTLSCSPISGHRSVSWYQQTPGQGLQFLFEYFSETQRNKGNFPGRFSGRQFSNSRSEMNVSTLELGDSALYLCASSQGQGNEKLFFGSGTQLSVL.

This clone was detected a few times. The V and J genes are TRBV18 and TRBJ1-4, with 7 positions matching TRBD1. The CDR3 contains 16 residues. CDR1 and CDR2 from the germline V gene are KGHSH and LQKENI. V trimming: 5 bases; J trimming: 0 bases; junction bases outside the gene matches: 6. The CDR3 region is CASSTTGTATNEKLFF. CDR3 DNA sequence: TGTGCCAGCTCAACTACAGGGACAGCAACTAATGAAAAACTGTTTTTT.